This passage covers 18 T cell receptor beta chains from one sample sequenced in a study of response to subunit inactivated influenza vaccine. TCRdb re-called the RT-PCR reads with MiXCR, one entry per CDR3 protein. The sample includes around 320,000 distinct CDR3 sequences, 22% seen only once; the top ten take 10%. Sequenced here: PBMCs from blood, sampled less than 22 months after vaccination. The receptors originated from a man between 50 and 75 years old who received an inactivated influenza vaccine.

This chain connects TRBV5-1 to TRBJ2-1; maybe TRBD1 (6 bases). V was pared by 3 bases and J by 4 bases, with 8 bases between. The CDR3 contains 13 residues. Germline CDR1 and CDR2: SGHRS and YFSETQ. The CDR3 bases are TGCGCCAGCAGCTCTCAGGGGTACAATGAGCAGTTCTTC. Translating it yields CASSSQGYNEQFF.

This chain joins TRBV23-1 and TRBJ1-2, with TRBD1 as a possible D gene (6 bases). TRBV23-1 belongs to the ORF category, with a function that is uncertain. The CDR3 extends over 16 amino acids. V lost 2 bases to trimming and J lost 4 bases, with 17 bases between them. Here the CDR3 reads CASSQTVPQGPYGYTF. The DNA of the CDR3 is TGCGCCAGCAGTCAAACCGTCCCGCAGGGGCCCTATGGCTACACCTTC.

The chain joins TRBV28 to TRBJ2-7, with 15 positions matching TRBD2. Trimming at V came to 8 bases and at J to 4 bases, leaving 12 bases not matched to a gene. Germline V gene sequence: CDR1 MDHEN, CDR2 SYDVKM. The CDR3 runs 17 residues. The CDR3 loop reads CASRSPGLAGGAYEQYF. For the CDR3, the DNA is TGTGCCAGCCGTTCTCCGGGACTAGCGGGGGGTGCGTACGAGCAGTACTTC.

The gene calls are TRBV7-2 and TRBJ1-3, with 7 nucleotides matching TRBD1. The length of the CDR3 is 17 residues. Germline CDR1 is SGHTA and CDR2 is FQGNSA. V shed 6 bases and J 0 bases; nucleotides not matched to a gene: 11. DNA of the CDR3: TGTGCCAGCAGGGGGACAGCTAAAAGAAGCTCTGGAAACACCATATATTTT. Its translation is CASRGTAKRSSGNTIYF.

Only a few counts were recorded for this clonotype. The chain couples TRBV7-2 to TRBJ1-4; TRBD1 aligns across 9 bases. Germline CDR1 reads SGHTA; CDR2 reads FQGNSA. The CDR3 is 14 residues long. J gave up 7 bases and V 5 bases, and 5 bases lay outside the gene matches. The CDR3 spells CASSMRTGAEKLFF. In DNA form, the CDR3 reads TGTGCCAGCAGCATGAGGACAGGGGCTGAAAAACTGTTTTTT.

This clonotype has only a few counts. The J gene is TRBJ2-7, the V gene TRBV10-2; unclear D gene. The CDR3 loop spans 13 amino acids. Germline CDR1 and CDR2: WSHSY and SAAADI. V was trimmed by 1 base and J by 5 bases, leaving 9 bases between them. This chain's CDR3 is CASSELENNEQYF. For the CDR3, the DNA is TGCGCCAGCAGTGAGTTGGAAAACAACGAGCAGTACTTC.

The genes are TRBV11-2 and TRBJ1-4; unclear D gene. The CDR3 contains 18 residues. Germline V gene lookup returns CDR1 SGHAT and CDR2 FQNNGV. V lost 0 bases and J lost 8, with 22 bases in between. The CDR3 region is CASSLDREDPQTREKLFF. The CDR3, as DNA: TGTGCCAGCAGCTTAGATCGGGAGGACCCGCAAACCAGGGAAAAACTGTTTTTT.

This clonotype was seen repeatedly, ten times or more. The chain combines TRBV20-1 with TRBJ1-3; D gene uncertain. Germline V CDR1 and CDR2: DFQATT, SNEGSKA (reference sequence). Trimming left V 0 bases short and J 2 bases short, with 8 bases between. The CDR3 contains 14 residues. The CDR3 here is CSARDPAAGNTIYF. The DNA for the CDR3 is TGCAGTGCTAGAGATCCGGCTGCTGGAAACACCATATATTTT.

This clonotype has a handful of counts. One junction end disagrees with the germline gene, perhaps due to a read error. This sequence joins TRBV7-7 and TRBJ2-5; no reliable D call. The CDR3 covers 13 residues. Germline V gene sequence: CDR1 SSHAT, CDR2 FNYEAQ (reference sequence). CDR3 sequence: CASSLWKGETQYF. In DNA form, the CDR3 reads TGTGCTAGCAGCTTGTGGAAAGGAGAGACCCAGTACTTC.

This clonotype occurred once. The CDR3 region is CASISSYNEQFF. For the CDR3, the DNA is TGTGCCAGCATTTCCTCCTACAATGAGCAGTTCTTC. The chain couples TRBV6-5 to TRBJ2-1; D ambiguous. The CDR3 is made up of 12 amino acids. Germline assignment: CDR1 MNHEY and CDR2 SVGAGI. V lost 7 bases to trimming and J lost 0 bases, with 4 bases between them.

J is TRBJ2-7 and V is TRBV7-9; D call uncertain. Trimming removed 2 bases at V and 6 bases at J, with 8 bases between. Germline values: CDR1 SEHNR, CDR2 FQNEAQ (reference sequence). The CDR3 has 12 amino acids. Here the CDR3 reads CASSLSHGEQYF. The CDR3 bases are TGTGCCAGCAGCTTATCCCATGGCGAGCAGTACTTC.

CDR3 residues: CATRTGPASGNTIYF. CDR3 coding DNA: TGTGCCACGAGGACAGGGCCAGCCTCTGGAAACACCATATATTTT. The genes are TRBV28 and TRBJ1-3; TRBD1 agrees at 8 bases. Germline values: CDR1 MDHEN, CDR2 SYDVKM. After removal of 10 bases from V and 0 bases from J, the junction contained 8 bases not matched to a gene. The CDR3 is 15 residues long.

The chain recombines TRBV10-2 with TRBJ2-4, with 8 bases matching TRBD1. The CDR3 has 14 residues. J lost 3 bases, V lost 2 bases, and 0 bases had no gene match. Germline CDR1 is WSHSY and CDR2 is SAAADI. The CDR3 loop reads CASSEGQGKNIQYF. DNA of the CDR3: TGCGCCAGCAGTGAGGGACAGGGCAAAAACATTCAGTACTTC.

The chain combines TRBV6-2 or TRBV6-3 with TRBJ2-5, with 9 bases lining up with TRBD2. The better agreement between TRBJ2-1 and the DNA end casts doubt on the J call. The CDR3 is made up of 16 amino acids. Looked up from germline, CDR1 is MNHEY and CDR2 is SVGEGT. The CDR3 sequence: CASSYSTASGMGTQFF. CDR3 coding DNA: TGTGCCAGCAGTTACTCAACGGCTAGCGGGATGGGGACCCAGTTCTTC.

CDR3 bases: TGTGCCAGCAGTGTTTCCAGGGGGATCCGGGAGACCCAGTACTTC. This gives the protein CASSVSRGIRETQYF. The chain uses TRBV6-1 and TRBJ2-5; 7 bases agree with TRBD1. Looked up from germline, CDR1 is MNHNS and CDR2 is SASEGT. V shed 4 bases, J shed 5 bases, and the junction held 10 bases outside the gene matches. This CDR3 is built from 15 residues.

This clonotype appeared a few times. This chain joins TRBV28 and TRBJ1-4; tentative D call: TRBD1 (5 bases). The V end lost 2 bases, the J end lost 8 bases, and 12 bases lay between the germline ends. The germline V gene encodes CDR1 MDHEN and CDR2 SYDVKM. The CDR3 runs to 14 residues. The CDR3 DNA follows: TGTGCCAGCAGTTTAGGAGGGGTACGGGAAAAACTGTTTTTT. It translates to CASSLGGVREKLFF.

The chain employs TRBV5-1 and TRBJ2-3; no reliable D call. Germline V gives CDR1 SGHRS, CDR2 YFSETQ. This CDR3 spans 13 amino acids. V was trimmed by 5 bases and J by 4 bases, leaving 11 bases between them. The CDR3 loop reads CASRMNSPDTQYF. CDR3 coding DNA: TGCGCCAGCAGGATGAATAGTCCAGATACGCAGTATTTT.

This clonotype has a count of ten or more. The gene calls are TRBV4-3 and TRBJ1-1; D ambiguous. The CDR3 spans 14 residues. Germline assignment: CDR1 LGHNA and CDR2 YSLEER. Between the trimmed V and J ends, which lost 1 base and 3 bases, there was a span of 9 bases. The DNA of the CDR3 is TGCGCCAGCAGCCAAGGTGGTCAGGACACTGAAGCTTTCTTT. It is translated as CASSQGGQDTEAFF.